The 20 T cell receptor beta chains below were found in one sample sequenced in a study of blood T cell repertoires in COVID-19. Produced via immunoSEQ multiplex PCR; TCRdb's table is partial and in-frame only. The profile shows hundreds of thousands of clones, just under 90% of them singletons. The sample was peripheral blood. These receptors were obtained from a man in his 60s who had recovered from COVID-19.

The gene calls are TRBV24-1 and TRBJ1-2; 9 bases are a match to TRBD1. V was pared by 9 bases and J by 4 bases, with 8 bases of the junction left unmatched. The CDR3 covers 14 residues. Per the germline V gene, CDR1 is KGHDR and CDR2 is SFDVKD. CDR3 coding DNA: TGTGCCACCCAAGGGACAGGGTGGGGCTATGGCTACACCTTC. This gives the protein CATQGTGWGYGYTF.

V is TRBV30 and J is TRBJ1-1; D ambiguous. CDR1 is GTSNPN and CDR2 is SVGIG in the germline V gene (reference sequence). This CDR3 comprises 12 residues. Trimming took off 0 bases at V and 11 bases at J, with 13 bases between the two ends. The CDR3 loop is CAWSVGGSGAFF. The CDR3 bases are TGTGCCTGGAGTGTCGGAGGTTCGGGGGCTTTCTTT.

This clone was seen only once. The chain couples TRBV6-2 or TRBV6-3 to TRBJ2-7; 8 bases align to TRBD1. Germline trimming cut 4 bases from V and 0 bases from J; bases unmatched to any gene: 11. The CDR3 spans 17 residues. Per the germline V gene, CDR1 is MNHEY and CDR2 is SVGEGT. CDR3 in amino acids: CASSSPPTTGVSYEQYF. Here the CDR3 DNA reads TGTGCCAGCAGTTCACCCCCGACGACAGGGGTCTCCTACGAGCAGTACTTC.

The chain is built from TRBV3-1 (or the pseudogene TRBV3-2) and TRBJ2-5; 13 nucleotides align to TRBD2. Unmatched junction bases numbered 6, after V lost 6 bases and J lost 8 bases. The germline CDR1 and CDR2 sequences are LGHDT and YNNKEL (reference sequence). The CDR3 has 14 amino acids. In DNA, the CDR3 is TGTGCCAGCAGACCTGGACTAGCGGGAGTAACCCAGTACTTC. It specifies CASRPGLAGVTQYF.

This chain links TRBV5-1 with TRBJ1-5, with 8 bases identical to TRBD1. After removal of 4 bases from V and 6 bases from J, the junction contained 9 bases not matched to a gene. Germline assignment: CDR1 SGHRS and CDR2 YFSETQ. This CDR3 has 15 amino acids. The CDR3 DNA sequence: TGCGCCAGCAGCCCGGCAGGGGGCCTGGGTCAGCCCCAGCATTTT. Protein: CASSPAGGLGQPQHF.

The chain combines TRBV19 with TRBJ1-3, with 7 bases identical to TRBD1. The CDR3 extends over 15 amino acids. The junction had 9 bases not matched to a gene; V was cut back by 6 bases and J by 4 bases. Per germline, CDR1 LNHDA and CDR2 SQIVND (reference sequence). As DNA, the CDR3 is TGTGCCAGTAGCAACCAGGGGGTGCGGGGAAACACCATATATTTT. This gives the protein CASSNQGVRGNTIYF.

The rearrangement links TRBV19 to TRBJ2-7; D ambiguous. The CDR3 extends over 14 amino acids. CDR1 and CDR2 from the germline V gene are LNHDA and SQIVND (reference sequence). Trimming left V 3 bases short and J 2 bases short, with 11 bases between. The CDR3 DNA sequence: TGTGCCAGTAGTATTTCAGGTTCGACCTACGAGCAGTACTTC. Protein sequence: CASSISGSTYEQYF. Based on the CDR3 plus reference TRBV19 and TRBJ2-7, the full variable domain is DGGITQSPKYLFRKEGQNVTLSCEQNLNHDAMYWYRQDPGQGLRLIYYSQIVNDFQKGDIAEGYSVSREKKESFPLTVTSAQKNPTAFYLCASSISGSTYEQYFGPGTRLTVT.

This clone was detected only once. Here the CDR3 reads CASGKSRGREAETQYF. The CDR3 coding sequence is TGTGCCAGCGGAAAAAGCCGAGGGAGGGAGGCAGAGACCCAGTACTTC. The chain recombines TRBV28 with TRBJ2-5; 7 bases map to TRBD2. Germline V lookup: CDR1 MDHEN, CDR2 SYDVKM. V trimming: 8 bases; J trimming: 4 bases; junction bases outside the gene matches: 16. The CDR3 runs to 16 residues.

The CDR3, as DNA: TGTGCCAGCAGCTTAGCCCCAGGGGTCTTCTACGAGCAGTACTTC. It encodes CASSLAPGVFYEQYF. The chain links TRBV7-2 to TRBJ2-7; possible D gene TRBD1, 6 bases. The V end lost 0 bases, the J end lost 3 bases, and 12 bases lay between the germline ends. Germline assignment: CDR1 SGHTA and CDR2 FQGNSA. The CDR3 totals 15 residues. Using reference TRBV7-2 and TRBJ2-7 for the parts outside the CDR3, the full variable domain is GAGVSQSPSNKVTEKGKDVELRCDPISGHTALYWYRQSLGQGLEFLIYFQGNSAPDKSGLPSDRFSAERTGGSVSTLTIQRTQQEDSAVYLCASSLAPGVFYEQYFGPGTRLTVT.

The sample holds one count of this clone. This chain joins TRBV27 and TRBJ1-1; D is possibly TRBD1 (6 bases). The CDR3 totals 15 residues. Per germline, CDR1 MNHEY and CDR2 SMNVEV (reference sequence). V lost 0 bases, J lost 5 bases, and 13 bases lay in between. The CDR3 region has the DNA TGTGCCAGCAGTTTATCGAGGGCAGGGGCAACTGAAGCTTTCTTT. Translation: CASSLSRAGATEAFF.

This rearrangement joins TRBV6-6 to TRBJ1-6; TRBD1 might be the D (5 bases). V was clipped by 5 bases and J by 2 bases, with 16 bases between them. Germline V lookup: CDR1 MNHNY, CDR2 SVGAGI (reference sequence). This CDR3 is 17 amino acids long. In nucleotides, the CDR3 is TGTGCCAGCAGTCGAGGATCAGGGAATACCTATAATTCACCCCTCCACTTT. It encodes CASSRGSGNTYNSPLHF.

V and J are TRBV4-2 and TRBJ2-7; D gene uncertain. Germline V CDR1 and CDR2: LGHNA, YNFKEQ. The ends were cut back, 0 bases at V and 5 bases at J, with 11 bases in the middle. The CDR3 runs to 14 residues. The CDR3 DNA follows: TGTGCCAGCAGCCAAGAGTGGCAGTCCAACGAGCAGTACTTC. Amino acid sequence: CASSQEWQSNEQYF.

The J gene is TRBJ1-1, the V gene TRBV28; D is unclear. Per germline, CDR1 MDHEN and CDR2 SYDVKM. The CDR3 is 11 residues long. The V gene lost 3 bases and the J gene lost 10 bases, with 9 bases spanning the gap. Here the CDR3 reads CASSFLRGAFF. The CDR3 DNA sequence: TGTGCCAGCAGTTTTTTAAGAGGAGCTTTCTTT.

The J gene is TRBJ1-5, the V gene TRBV19, with a weak D call TRBD1 (6 bases). Germline values: CDR1 LNHDA, CDR2 SQIVND (reference sequence). The CDR3 loop spans 16 amino acids. The germline V and J ends were trimmed by 3 bases and 8 bases, with 20 bases remaining between them. The CDR3 DNA is TGTGCCAGTAGTATTAGGCGCGGCCAGGGGATTGAGCCCCAGCATTTT. This sequence encodes CASSIRRGQGIEPQHF.

This chain uses TRBV4-2 with TRBJ1-1, with TRBD1 matching 8 bases. In germline, CDR1 is LGHNA, CDR2 YNFKEQ. The V and J ends lost 1 base and 0 bases, in that order; junction bases with no gene match: 10. This CDR3 region has 18 residues. The CDR3 region is CASSQVTRGLLMNTEAFF. In nucleotides, the CDR3 is TGTGCCAGCAGCCAAGTAACCAGGGGGCTTTTGATGAACACTGAAGCTTTCTTT.

For the CDR3, the DNA is TGTGCCAGCAGCAAGCCCGTACAGTCCGAGCAGTACTTC. It codes for CASSKPVQSEQYF. This rearrangement joins TRBV7-2 to TRBJ2-7; D uncertain. Germline V gene lookup returns CDR1 SGHTA and CDR2 FQGNSA. This CDR3 is built from 13 residues. Trimming pared 5 bases from V and 6 bases from J, leaving 14 bases between.

This chain uses TRBV18 with TRBJ2-3; 8 bases align to TRBD2. The germline CDR1 and CDR2 sequences are KGHSH and LQKENI. Trimming removed 3 bases from V and 9 bases from J; junction bases left unmatched: 17. This CDR3 has 17 amino acids. CDR3 sequence (DNA): TGTGCCAGCTCACCTCGCCCCAGCGGGGGACAAAGGGAAACGCAGTATTTT. It translates to CASSPRPSGGQRETQYF.

The chain uses TRBV30 and TRBJ2-5; TRBD1 agrees at 7 bases. V lost 1 base, J lost 4 bases, and 18 bases stayed unmatched. This CDR3 contains 18 residues. CDR1 GTSNPN and CDR2 SVGIG come from the germline V gene (reference sequence). The CDR3 nucleotides are TGTGCCTGGAGTGGTAGTCAGGGGGTAGGTAGTATGGGAGAGACCCAGTACTTC. Its translation: CAWSGSQGVGSMGETQYF.

The V call is TRBV7-9, the J call TRBJ1-6; tentative D call: TRBD1 (5 bases). The V gene lost 3 bases and the J gene lost 6 bases, with 9 bases spanning the gap. The germline V gene has CDR1 SEHNR and CDR2 FQNEAQ (reference sequence). This CDR3 is 14 amino acids long. CDR3 residues: CASSFDSSNSPLHF. The CDR3 DNA follows: TGTGCCAGCAGCTTCGACAGTTCTAATTCACCCCTCCACTTT.

This chain connects TRBV27 to TRBJ1-1, with D possibly TRBD1 on 6 matching bases. Germline CDR1 MNHEY, CDR2 SMNVEV (reference sequence). Between the trimmed V and J ends, which lost 5 bases and 0 bases, there was a span of 13 bases. The CDR3 contains 15 residues. CDR3 sequence reads: CASSPPTGMNTEAFF. The CDR3 nucleotides are TGTGCCAGCAGTCCCCCAACAGGGATGAACACTGAAGCTTTCTTT.